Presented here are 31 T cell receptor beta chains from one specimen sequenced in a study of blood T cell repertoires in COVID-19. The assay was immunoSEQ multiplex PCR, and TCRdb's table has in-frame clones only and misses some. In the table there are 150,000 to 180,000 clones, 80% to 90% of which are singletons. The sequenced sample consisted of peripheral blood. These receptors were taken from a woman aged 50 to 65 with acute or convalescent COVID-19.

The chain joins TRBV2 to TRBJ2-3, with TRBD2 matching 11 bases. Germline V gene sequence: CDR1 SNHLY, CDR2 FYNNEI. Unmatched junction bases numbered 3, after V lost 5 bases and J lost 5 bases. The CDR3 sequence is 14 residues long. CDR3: CASSRGLAVDTQYF. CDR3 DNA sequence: TGTGCCAGCAGTAGGGGACTAGCGGTAGATACGCAGTATTTT.

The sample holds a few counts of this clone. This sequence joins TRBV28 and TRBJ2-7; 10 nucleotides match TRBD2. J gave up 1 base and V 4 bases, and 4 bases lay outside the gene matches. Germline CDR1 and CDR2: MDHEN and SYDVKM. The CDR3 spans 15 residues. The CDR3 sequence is CASSSRTSGSYEQYF. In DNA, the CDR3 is TGTGCCAGCAGTTCAAGGACTAGCGGATCCTACGAGCAGTACTTC.

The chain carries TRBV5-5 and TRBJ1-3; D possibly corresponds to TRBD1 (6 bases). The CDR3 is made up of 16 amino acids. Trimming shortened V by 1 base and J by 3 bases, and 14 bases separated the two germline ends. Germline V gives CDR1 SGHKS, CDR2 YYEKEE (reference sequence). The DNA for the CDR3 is TGTGCCAGCAGCTTGCACAGGGAGCGTAATGGAAACACCATATATTTT. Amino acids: CASSLHRERNGNTIYF.

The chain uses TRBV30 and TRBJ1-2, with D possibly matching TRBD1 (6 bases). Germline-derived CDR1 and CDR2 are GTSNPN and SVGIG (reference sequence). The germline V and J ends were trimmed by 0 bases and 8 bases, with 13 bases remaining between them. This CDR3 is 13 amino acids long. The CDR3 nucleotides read TGTGCCTGGAGTGTCGCGGCCAGGGGAGGCTACACCTTC. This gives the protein CAWSVAARGGYTF.

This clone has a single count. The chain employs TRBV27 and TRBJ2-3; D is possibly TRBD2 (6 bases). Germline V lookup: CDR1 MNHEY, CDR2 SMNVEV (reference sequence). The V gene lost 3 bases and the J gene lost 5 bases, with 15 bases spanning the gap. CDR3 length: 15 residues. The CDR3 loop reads CASSFRDSEVDTQYF. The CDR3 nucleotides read TGTGCCAGCAGTTTCCGGGACTCTGAGGTAGATACGCAGTATTTT.

CDR3: CASTERRGTQPQHF. CDR3 nucleotides: TGTGCCAGCACCGAACGTAGGGGAACCCAGCCCCAGCATTTT. J is TRBJ1-5 and V is TRBV6-5; D may be TRBD1 (5 bases). Trimming took 7 bases from V and 7 from J, leaving 17 bases between them. Germline CDR1 is MNHEY and CDR2 is SVGAGI. This CDR3 has 14 residues.

CDR3 bases: TGTGCCAGCAGCTTAATTAGCGGGGGCACAGATACGCAGTATTTT. This encodes CASSLISGGTDTQYF. The chain is built from TRBV5-6 and TRBJ2-3, with 8 bases identical to TRBD2. The CDR3 is 15 amino acids. The V gene's germline CDR1 is SGHDT and CDR2 YYEEEE. V shed 2 bases and J 1 base; nucleotides not matched to a gene: 3.

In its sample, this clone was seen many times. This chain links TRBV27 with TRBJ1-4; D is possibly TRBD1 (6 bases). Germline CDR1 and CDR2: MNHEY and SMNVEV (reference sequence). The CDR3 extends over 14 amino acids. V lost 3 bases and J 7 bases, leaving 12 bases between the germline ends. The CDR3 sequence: CASSFRGEGEKLFF. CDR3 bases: TGTGCCAGCAGTTTCAGGGGCGAGGGTGAAAAACTGTTTTTT. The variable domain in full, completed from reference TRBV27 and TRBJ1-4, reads EAQVTQNPRYLITVTGKKLTVTCSQNMNHEYMSWYRQDPGLGLRQIYYSMNVEVTDKGDVPEGYKVSRKEKRNFPLILESPSPNQTSLYFCASSFRGEGEKLFFGSGTQLSVL.

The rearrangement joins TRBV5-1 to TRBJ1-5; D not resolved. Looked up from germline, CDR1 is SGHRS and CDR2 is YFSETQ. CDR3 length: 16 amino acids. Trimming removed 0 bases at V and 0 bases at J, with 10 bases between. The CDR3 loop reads CASSLGSGLSNQPQHF. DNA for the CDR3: TGCGCCAGCAGCTTGGGAAGCGGCCTTAGCAATCAGCCCCAGCATTTT.

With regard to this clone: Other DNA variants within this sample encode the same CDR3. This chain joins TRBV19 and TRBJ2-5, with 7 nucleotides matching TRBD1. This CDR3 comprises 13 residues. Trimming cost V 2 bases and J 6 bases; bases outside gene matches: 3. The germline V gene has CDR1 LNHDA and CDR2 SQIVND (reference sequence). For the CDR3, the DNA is TGTGCCAGTAGTATATCACAGGGGAAGACCCAGTACTTC. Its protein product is CASSISQGKTQYF.

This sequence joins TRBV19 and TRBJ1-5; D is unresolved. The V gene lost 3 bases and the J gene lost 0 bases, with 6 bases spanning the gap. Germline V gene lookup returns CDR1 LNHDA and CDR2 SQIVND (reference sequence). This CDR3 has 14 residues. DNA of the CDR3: TGTGCCAGTAGTATGGGGAGTAGCAATCAGCCCCAGCATTTT. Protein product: CASSMGSSNQPQHF.

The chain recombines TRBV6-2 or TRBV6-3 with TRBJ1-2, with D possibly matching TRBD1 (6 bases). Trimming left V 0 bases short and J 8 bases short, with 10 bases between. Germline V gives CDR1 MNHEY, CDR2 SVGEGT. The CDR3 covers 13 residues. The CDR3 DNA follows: TGTGCCAGCAGTTACTCGATCCAGGGGGGCTACACCTTC. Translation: CASSYSIQGGYTF.

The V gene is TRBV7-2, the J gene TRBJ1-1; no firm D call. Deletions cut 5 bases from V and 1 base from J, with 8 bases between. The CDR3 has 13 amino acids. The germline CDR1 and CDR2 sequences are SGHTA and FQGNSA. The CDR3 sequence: CASSPYTNTEAFF. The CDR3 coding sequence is TGTGCCAGCAGCCCGTACACGAACACTGAAGCTTTCTTT.

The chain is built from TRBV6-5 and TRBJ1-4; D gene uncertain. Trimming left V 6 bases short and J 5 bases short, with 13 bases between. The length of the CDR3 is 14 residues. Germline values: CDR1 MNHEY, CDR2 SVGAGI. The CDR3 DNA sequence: TGTGCCAGCAGGAGAGAACAGCGGAATGAAAAACTGTTTTTT. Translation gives CASRREQRNEKLFF.

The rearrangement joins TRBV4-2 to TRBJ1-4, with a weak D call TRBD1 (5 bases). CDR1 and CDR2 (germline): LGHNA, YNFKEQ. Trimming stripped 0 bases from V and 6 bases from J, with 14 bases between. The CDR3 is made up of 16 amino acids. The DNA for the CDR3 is TGTGCCAGCAGCCAAGATGTCGCAGGGCTAGATGAAAAACTGTTTTTT. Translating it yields CASSQDVAGLDEKLFF.

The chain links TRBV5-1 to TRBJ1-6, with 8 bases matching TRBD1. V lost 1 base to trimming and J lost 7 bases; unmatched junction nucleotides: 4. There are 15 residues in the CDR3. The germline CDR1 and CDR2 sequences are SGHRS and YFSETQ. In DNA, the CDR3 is TGCGCCAGCAGCTTGAATACAGGGGGGAATTCACCCCTCCACTTT. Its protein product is CASSLNTGGNSPLHF.

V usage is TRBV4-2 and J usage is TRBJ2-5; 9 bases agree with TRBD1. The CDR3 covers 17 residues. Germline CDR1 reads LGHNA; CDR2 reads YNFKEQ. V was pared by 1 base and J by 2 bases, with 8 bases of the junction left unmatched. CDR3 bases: TGTGCCAGCAGCCAAGGTCCGGGGACAGGGAAACAAGAGACCCAGTACTTC. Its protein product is CASSQGPGTGKQETQYF.

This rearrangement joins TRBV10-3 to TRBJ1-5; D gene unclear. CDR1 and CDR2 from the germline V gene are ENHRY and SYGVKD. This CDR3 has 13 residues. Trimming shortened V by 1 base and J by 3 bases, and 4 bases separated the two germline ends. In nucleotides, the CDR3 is TGTGCCATCAGTGAGTTTAACAATCAGCCCCAGCATTTT. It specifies CAISEFNNQPQHF.

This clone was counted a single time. The CDR3 sequence: CATSDLGGAGTDTQYF. Here the CDR3 DNA reads TGTGCCACCAGTGATTTGGGGGGGGCAGGCACAGATACGCAGTATTTT. This chain joins TRBV24-1 and TRBJ2-3; possible D gene TRBD2, 7 bases. V was shortened by 0 bases and J by 1 base, with 10 bases between the two germline ends. Germline lookup yields CDR1 KGHDR and CDR2 SFDVKD. CDR3 length: 16 residues.

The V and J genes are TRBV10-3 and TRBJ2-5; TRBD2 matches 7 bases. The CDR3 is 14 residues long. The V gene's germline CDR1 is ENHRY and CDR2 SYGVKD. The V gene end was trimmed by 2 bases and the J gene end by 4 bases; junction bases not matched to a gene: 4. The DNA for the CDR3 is TGTGCCATCAGTGAGAGCGGGATAGTAGAGACCCAGTACTTC. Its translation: CAISESGIVETQYF.

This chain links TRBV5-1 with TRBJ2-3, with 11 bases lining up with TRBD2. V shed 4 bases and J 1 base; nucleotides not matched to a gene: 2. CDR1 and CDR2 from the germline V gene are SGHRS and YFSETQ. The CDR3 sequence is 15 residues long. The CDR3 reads CASSMTSGGTDTQYF. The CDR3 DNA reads TGCGCCAGCAGCATGACTAGCGGGGGCACAGATACGCAGTATTTT.

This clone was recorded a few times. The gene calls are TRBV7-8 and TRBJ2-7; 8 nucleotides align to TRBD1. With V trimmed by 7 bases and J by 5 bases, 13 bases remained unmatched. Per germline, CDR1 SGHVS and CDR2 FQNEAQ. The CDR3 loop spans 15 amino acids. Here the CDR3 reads CASTYYRTGKDEQYF. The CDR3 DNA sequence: TGTGCCAGCACCTACTACAGGACAGGGAAGGACGAGCAGTACTTC.

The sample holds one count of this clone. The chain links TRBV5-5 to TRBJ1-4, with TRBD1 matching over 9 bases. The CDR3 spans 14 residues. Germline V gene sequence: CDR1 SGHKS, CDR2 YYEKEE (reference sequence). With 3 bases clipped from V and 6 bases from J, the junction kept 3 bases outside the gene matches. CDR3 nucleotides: TGTGCCAGCAGCTCAAGGACAGGGGATGAAAAACTGTTTTTT. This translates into CASSSRTGDEKLFF.

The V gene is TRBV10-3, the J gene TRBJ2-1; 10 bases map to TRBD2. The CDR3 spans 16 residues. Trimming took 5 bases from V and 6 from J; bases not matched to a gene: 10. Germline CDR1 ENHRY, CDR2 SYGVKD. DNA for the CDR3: TGTGCCATCAGTCGTCAAGCTAGCGGGAGTTTCAATGAGCAGTTCTTC. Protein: CAISRQASGSFNEQFF.

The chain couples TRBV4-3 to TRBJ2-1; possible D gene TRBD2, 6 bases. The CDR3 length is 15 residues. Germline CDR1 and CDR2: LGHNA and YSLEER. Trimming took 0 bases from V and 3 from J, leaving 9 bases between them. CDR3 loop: CASSQDGGVYNEQFF. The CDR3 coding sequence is TGCGCCAGCAGCCAAGATGGCGGGGTCTACAATGAGCAGTTCTTC.

The CDR3 here is CASSLGGIGGYTF. The CDR3, as DNA: TGCGCCAGCAGCTTAGGGGGAATCGGGGGCTACACCTTC. V and J are TRBV5-1 and TRBJ1-2, with TRBD1 as a possible D gene (6 bases). The V end was cut by 2 bases, the J end by 8 bases, with 13 bases between. The germline V gene encodes CDR1 SGHRS and CDR2 YFSETQ. CDR3 size: 13 residues.

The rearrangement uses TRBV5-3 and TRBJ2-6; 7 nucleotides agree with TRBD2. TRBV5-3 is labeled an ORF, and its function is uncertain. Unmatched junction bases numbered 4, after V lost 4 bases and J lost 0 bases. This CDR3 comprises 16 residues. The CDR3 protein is CARSPSGISGANVLTF. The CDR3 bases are TGTGCCAGAAGCCCAAGCGGGATCTCTGGGGCCAACGTCCTGACTTTC.

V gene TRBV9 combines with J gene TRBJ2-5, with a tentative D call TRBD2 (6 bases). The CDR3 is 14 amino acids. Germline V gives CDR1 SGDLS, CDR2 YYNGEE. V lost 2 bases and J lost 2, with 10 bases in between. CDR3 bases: TGTGCCAGCAGCGTTGGGGCGGGACAAGAGACCCAGTACTTC. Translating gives CASSVGAGQETQYF. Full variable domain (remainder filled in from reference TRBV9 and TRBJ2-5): DSGVTQTPKHLITATGQRVTLRCSPRSGDLSVYWYQQSLDQGLQFLIQYYNGEERAKGNILERFSAQQFPDLHSELNLSSLELGDSALYFCASSVGAGQETQYFGPGTRLLVL.

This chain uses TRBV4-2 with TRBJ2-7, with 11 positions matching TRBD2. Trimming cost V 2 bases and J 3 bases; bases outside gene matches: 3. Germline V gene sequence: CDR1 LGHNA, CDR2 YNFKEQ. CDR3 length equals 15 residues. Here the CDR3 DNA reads TGTGCCAGCAGCCAACTAGGGACTAGCGGCTACGAGCAGTACTTC. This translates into CASSQLGTSGYEQYF.

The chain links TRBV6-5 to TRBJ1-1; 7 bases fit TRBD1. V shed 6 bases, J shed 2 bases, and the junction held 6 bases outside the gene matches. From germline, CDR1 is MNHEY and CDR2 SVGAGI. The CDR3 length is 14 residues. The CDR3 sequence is CASSLLGGNTEAFF. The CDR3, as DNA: TGTGCCAGCAGCCTGCTAGGGGGCAACACTGAAGCTTTCTTT.

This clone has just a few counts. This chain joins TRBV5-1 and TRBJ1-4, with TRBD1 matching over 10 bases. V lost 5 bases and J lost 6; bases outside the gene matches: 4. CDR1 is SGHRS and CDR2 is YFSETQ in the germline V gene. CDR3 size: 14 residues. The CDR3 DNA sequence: TGCGCCAGCAGTTTGACAGGGGGCGATGAAAAACTGTTTTTT. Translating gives CASSLTGGDEKLFF.